The entry that follows covers one T cell receptor (beta chain) sequence. The sample holds one count of this clone. The clone's antigen remains unknown. No base quality values were provided; no much bigger clone lies one nucleotide off. These data come from a study of neoadjuvant nivolumab and ipilimumab in lung cancer (dated by TCRdb to about 2020). Broadly, across the study: Intravenous nivolumab was dosed at 3 mg/kg on days 1, 15 and 29, and in the combination arm ipilimumab 1 mg/kg was added on day 1 only. The study compared TCR repertoires in pretherapy (baseline) peripheral blood with TCR repertoires in tumors resected at surgery following neoadjuvant immune checkpoint blockade. The trial treated about 45 patients with operable NSCLC: roughly 23 were randomized to nivolumab monotherapy and about 20 to nivolumab plus ipilimumab. For each study arm, the primary endpoint of the trial was the rate of major pathologic response (MPR) in the intention-to-treat population. Seven patients had matched pretherapy and resected tumor pairs analyzed, with four treated with nivolumab and three with nivolumab plus ipilimumab.

The intended sense of this specimen's time point label: at surgical resection after neoadjuvant nivolumab +/- ipilimumab. Samples came from the phase 2 randomized NEOSTAR trial, which tested neoadjuvant nivolumab or nivolumab plus ipilimumab followed by surgery in operable NSCLC. From the cysteine up to the phenylalanine, the CDR3 has a length of 14 residues. Only the CDR3 portion is preserved as DNA: 42 bases, with reading frame beginning at the first base. V gives up 7 bases and J gives up 2 bases, and the segment between their germline ends measures 14 bases. CDR1 and CDR2 were assigned from the germline V gene as MNHNS and SASEGT. General conclusions and limits of the study: From pretherapy to surgery, increases in tumor T-cell richness and clonality were observed in three of three dual-therapy tumors but in only two of four nivolumab-treated tumors. Pretherapy blood TCR richness correlated positively with richness in tumors resected after neoadjuvant therapy (Spearman R ≈ 0.79). Greater TCR richness and clonality were observed in resected tumors than in tumor-adjacent uninvolved lung, and increases were observed in more dual-therapy-treated tumors. A small number of samples was subjected to TCR sequencing. No significant correlation was found between TCR clonality and pathologic tumor regression, and only one major-pathologic-response sample was available for the clonality analysis.

Library preparation employed the immunoSEQ multiplex PCR assay. The authors processed their data as follows. Richness and clonality were used to summarize the repertoires, and clones that significantly expanded or contracted between pre- and post-therapy samples were identified. In TCRdb, the immuneACCESS table is reduced to in-frame sequences with V and J assigned. These tables do not hold every clone; where another copy was compared, an unresolved V gene accounts for under half, and the others remain unexplained. That table is the source of V, J and clone size, and D and trimming were worked out from the DNA. This sample lists approximately 17,000 clones; 65% to 80% were detected once. The top ten hold around 7% of the sample.

The source is an adult with non-small cell lung cancer. The sample here was tumor tissue, taken after neoadjuvant nivolumab, alone or with ipilimumab, at or shortly before surgery. The rearranged segments are TRBV6-1 and TRBJ1-1; the D region possibly corresponds to TRBD1 (6 bases align). The bases are TGTGCCAGCATCAACCAGGGGCCCAACACTGAAGCTTTCTTT. It translates to CASINQGPNTEAFF.